This T cell receptor (beta chain) derives from a study of T cells in Graves' hyperthyroidism and ophthalmopathy. Looking at the study overall: Peripheral blood was secured at the point of initial diagnosis, before any treatment. Whole-study findings and limits: Blood shared most expanded thyroid clonotypes above 0.001. From stable hyperthyroidism, ophthalmopathy was separated by a 13 V-J model.

RNA transcripts yielded amplified TCR beta CDR3 regions. The HTBI primer set served for first-round RT-PCR of the TCR CDR3. TCRdb re-analysed the multiplex PCR reads in MiXCR, keeping a single row per CDR3 protein. The table has fewer than 650,000 distinct CDR3 sequences, approximately 15% seen once. Trimming took 5 bases from V and 0 from J, leaving 14 bases between them. This CDR3 is 17 amino acids long. This clonotype has ten or more counts. What it binds is unknown. For Graves' hyperthyroidism to be stable, ophthalmopathy could not progress within 18 months. This TCR came from a woman aged 35 to 49 with Graves' hyperthyroidism. The sequenced material came from blood. V is TRBV12-3 or TRBV12-4 and J is TRBJ2-6, with D perhaps TRBD2 (6 bases). The CDR3: CASSPLDGSSGANVLTF. Written as DNA, the CDR3 is TGTGCCAGCAGTCCCCTGGACGGGAGCTCTGGGGCCAACGTCCTGACTTTC.